This T cell receptor beta chain is from a study of cytomegalovirus exposure and HLA in healthy donors (dated by TCRdb to about 2017). Broadly, across the study: According to an earlier analysis of around 600 of the donors, roughly 180 million T cells yielded approximately 120 million unique TCR beta sequences and about 300 Gb of sequence data. To decide whether each TCR beta V gene segment behaved as functional or pseudogenic, an earlier analysis of some 580 of the donors relied on high-throughput TCR beta sequencing. In a later genetic analysis, genome-wide SNP genotypes for about three fifths of the 666 donors were used, and that subset was treated as a discovery cohort. The study combined high-throughput TCR immunosequencing, statistical association of individual TCRs with disease status, and machine learning to predict cytomegalovirus infection status. Donor age, sex, ethnicity and CMV serostatus were compiled together with the repertoire data. Across roughly 420 genotyped donors of the cohort, an average of about 240,000 unique TCR beta nucleotide sequences per donor were sequenced, and approximately 19% of those sequences were non-productive. The study was designed to test whether signatures of past pathogen exposure could be identified by cataloging public T cell receptors. Around 300 gigabases of sequencing data and roughly 90 million unique TCR sequences were included in an early release covering roughly 700 HLA-typed donors. Rather than using new phenotypic data, the later analysis identified candidate immune exposures from TCR beta sequences and from how often those sequences occurred across donors. Every discovery cohort repertoire had been produced on one sequencing platform. Class I and class II HLA loci were covered by the typing at four-digit resolution. Because of strong linkage in the cohort, 4 to 6 DR-DQ haplotypes were treated as single units for association and clustering. Typing coverage varied by locus: roughly 620-630 donors for A, B, C, DRB1 and DQB1; roughly 520 for DQA1; more than 600 for DPA1; 450 to 480 for DPB1. To study patterns of TCR occurrence, a later analysis re-analyzed previously published TCR beta repertoires from 666 donors and added high-resolution HLA genotyping. Among the approximately 400 genotyped donors, approximately 76% belonged to the genetic ancestry cluster associated with self-reported Caucasian donors. Besides the first cohort of under 700 subjects, a separate validation cohort made up of 95 to 150 different subjects was used. The T cell repertoires of around 670 subjects were profiled by immunosequencing and related to cytomegalovirus serostatus.

The cohort comprised some 700 healthy bone marrow donors. Cohort members were all nominally healthy when sampled, although unrecorded immune exposures were likely present. The donor was CMV seropositive and was included in the group of 250 to 300 seropositive cohort members. Each donor provided a peripheral blood sample, and peripheral blood mononuclear cells were used for TCR beta sequencing. The Qiagen DNeasy Blood Extraction Kit was used to extract genomic DNA from the blood cell samples. The library was built by means of the immunoSEQ multiplex PCR assay. For the multiplex PCR, a mixture combining 60 forward primers for TCR Vbeta segments and 13 reverse primers for TCR Jbeta segments was used. The CDR3 region of rearranged TCR beta genes was amplified from genomic DNA by a multiplex PCR assay. Amplified TCR beta libraries were sequenced as 87-base-pair reads on the Illumina HiSeq System. Per the original workflow: In a later analysis, 77 million or so unique TCR beta chains were counted across the approximately 640 repertoires, and roughly 11 million of these chains were shared by at least two donors. A nearest-neighbor algorithm error-corrected the raw reads and collapsed the reads into unique sequences, merging closely related sequences to remove PCR and sequencing errors. Alignment of CDR3 sequences to IMGT reference sequences was used to assign V, D and J gene segments. Each retained sequence needed at least a six-nucleotide match to both a V gene segment and a J gene segment. A rearrangement was called productive if the CDR3 had no stop codons and remained in frame with V and J, and every other rearrangement was called non-productive. Following IMGT convention, CDR3 was defined as the stretch from the second conserved V-encoded cysteine to the conserved J-encoded phenylalanine. The earlier analysis of about 610 of the donors excluded any sequence lacking an unambiguous match to a single V gene segment. In an earlier analysis of 450 to 700 of the donors, V segments were called functional above 56.7% productive rearrangements and were called segregating when the between-donor standard deviation exceeded 5%. To diagnose cytomegalovirus status from the catalog of TCR beta chain sequences, a statistical classification framework was built. In a later analysis, TCR nucleotide sequences were compared against IMGT/GENE-DB human TR gene sequences so that V and J genes could be assigned. A later analysis assigned CDR3 sequences and most-parsimonious VDJ recombination scenarios with the TCRdist pipeline. In a later analysis, each TCR beta chain was defined by its CDR3 amino acid sequence together with its V-gene family, and reads lacking a unique V-gene family were excluded. To address suspected cross-contamination and a sequencing artifact, a later analysis removed 592 highly shared, low-generation-probability nucleotide sequences. A later analysis calculated a clonal expansion index for each public chain from normalized within-repertoire ranks of inferred template counts. In a later analysis, generation probabilities were computed with a VDJ recombination model fitted to out-of-frame rearrangements, and the resulting probabilities were checked against IGoR. Hypergeometric tests were used in a later analysis to score TCR-TCR, TCR-HLA and TCR-CMV co-occurrence, with a repertoire-size bias correction applied to the TCR pairs. In a later analysis, false discovery rates were estimated by permuting HLA or CMV assignments 20 times. A later analysis grouped co-occurring TCRs with DBSCAN, adding TCRdist sequence similarity when clustering within HLA-allele-positive subsets. Repertoires with fewer than 30,000 or more than 120,000 public chains, plus five repertoires with anomalous nucleotide sharing, were excluded from co-occurrence clustering. TCRdb took over this immuneACCESS table, retaining in-frame rearrangements with V and J assigned. Such tables are incomplete; in checked studies, under half of the missing clones stem from an unresolved V gene, and the remainder is unexplained. V and J calls and clone size follow that table, whereas D and trimming were derived from the DNA. The table for this sample records 96,000 or so clones. Roughly 6% of the sample is in the top ten clones.

Overall results and qualifications from the work: According to the authors, the approach could potentially be generalized to other disease states and immunological phenotypes. CMV serostatus was the only immune exposure information available for the cohort. A later analysis reported that several top co-occurrence clusters appeared linked to parvovirus B19, influenza, CMV and Epstein-Barr virus. Correlated functional status among segregating V segments might be attributable to linkage disequilibrium, but an unknown experimental factor could not be ruled out. In an earlier analysis of 500 to 650 of the donors, most TCR beta V segments appeared in productive rearrangements about 90% or about 30% of the time, broadly matching IMGT annotations. Presence/absence analyses assumed roughly uniform sequencing depth across donors, an assumption that may not hold. A further reported finding was that TCR beta sequences accurately predicted the HLA-A and HLA-B alleles for most subjects in the first cohort. According to a later analysis, most CMV-associated TCR beta chains appeared to be HLA-restricted, and the HLA associations seemed to be driven largely by CMV exposure. When HLA alleles, especially DR and DQ, strongly co-occurred, TCR associations were difficult to assign to individual alleles. HLA typing was unavailable for some donors at each locus, so association tests used only the typed subset. The classifier was reported to diagnose cytomegalovirus status with high specificity and sensitivity in both the original cohort and the validation cohort. An association between a missense DCLRE1C variant and V-gene and J-gene trimming of TCR beta chains was found in a later genetic analysis and replicated in an independent cohort. A later analysis found that HLA-associated TCR beta chains were more clonally expanded and had lower generation probabilities than equally common non-associated chains. In a later analysis, TCR association rates were found to vary across HLA loci, with the most associated TCRs seen for DRB1 alleles and the fewest for HLA-C alleles. At a false discovery rate of 0.05, a later analysis linked around 15,000 TCR beta sequences to specific HLA alleles. The study listed 150 to 200 TCR beta chains as associated with cytomegalovirus. Seventeen rarely observed V segments, including chromosome 9 orphons, were excluded from the earlier analysis of some 590 of the donors because counts were too low. In vitro tests confirmed that a few of the cytomegalovirus-associated TCR beta chains recognize cytomegalovirus antigens. A later genetic analysis reported fewer N-insertions in productive TCRs among donors in an Asian-associated ancestry cluster than the 666-donor mean. While some public TCRs were present in many individuals, most TCR sequences turned up only very rarely across donors. A cluster of highly shared sequence variants was judged likely to be a technical artifact of the sequencing pipeline. Only TCR beta chains were sequenced in this cohort, and the absence of alpha or paired-chain data limited detectable features.

On this clone: It lacks a known antigen.

This TCR came from a girl under 18 in good health and CMV-seropositive. Sequenced: PBMCs.

The nucleotide sequence reads as follows: TGTGCCAGCAGCTTATTACAGGGGGGCACCGGGGAGCTGTTTTTT. This encodes CASSLLQGGTGELFF. The chain links TRBV7-3 with TRBJ2-2, with 8 bases aligning to TRBD1. Relative to germline, V is missing 2 bases and J is missing 4 bases, with 3 bases of the junction outside any gene match. Based on the germline V gene, the CDR1 and CDR2 sequences are SGHTA and FQGTGA. The CDR3 covers 15 residues, taking in both the cysteine and the phenylalanine. Of all the DNA, just the CDR3 is kept, 45 bases in frame from base 1.